This T cell receptor beta chain was captured in a study of cytomegalovirus exposure and HLA in healthy donors. Study information: T cells numbering some 170 million yielded some 100 million unique TCR beta sequences in an earlier analysis. Overall study results and limits: Prediction of most subjects' HLA-A and HLA-B alleles by TCR beta sequences was reportedly accurate. When the data were analyzed later, several of the most significant clusters appeared to be linked to common viral pathogens. The analysis excluded some indistinguishable V segments, including TRBV6-2 and TRBV6-3.

Many counts were recorded for this clone. Its antigen remains unidentified. PCR involved 60 Vbeta and 13 Jbeta primers. Measured with immunoSEQ multiplex PCR; TCRdb has only the in-frame clones, and not every one. The sample includes 90,000 to 150,000 clones, roughly 77% of them seen just once. The CDR3 is 16 residues long. J gave up 1 base and V 8 bases, and 9 bases lay outside the gene matches. Per the germline V gene, CDR1 is SNHLY and CDR2 is FYNNEI. The source material was PBMCs. The sequence came from a man aged 45 to 65 in good health and CMV-seropositive. V is TRBV2 and J is TRBJ2-2; 8 bases map to TRBD2. CDR3 in amino acids: CASQGGGGRNTGELFF. CDR3 sequence (DNA): TGTGCCAGCCAGGGTGGCGGGGGGCGGAACACCGGGGAGCTGTTTTTT. Filled out from reference TRBV2 and TRBJ2-2, the complete variable domain reads EPEVTQTPSHQVTQMGQEVILRCVPISNHLYFYWYRQILGQKVEFLVSFYNNEISEKSEIFDDQFSVERPDGSNFTLKIRSTKLEDSAMYFCASQGGGGRNTGELFFGEGSRLTVL.